These T cell receptor beta chains were read from a single sample in a study of shared clonotypes between healthy human individuals. Produced via immunoSEQ multiplex PCR; TCRdb's table is partial and in-frame only. The top ten hold 0.61% of the sample, which has roughly 1,000,000 clones, 75% to 80% seen once. The source material was memory CD4+ T cells from PBMCs. The source of these receptors is a man aged 18 to 30 in good health. Some clones in this sample may be carry-over from other donors' samples. Both conserved end residues are part of each CDR3. Fields, in order: D gene, J gene, clone size, V gene, CDR3 protein, CDR3 DNA. D genes are given only for firm matches. Rows give clone size only sometimes, using once, few, many, or a class for an expanded clone.

d_gene: .; j_gene: TRBJ2-5; abundance: .; v_gene: TRBV9; CDR3aa: CASSGGLARHETQYF; CDR3nt: TGTGCCAGCAGCGGAGGACTGGCCCGGCACGAGACCCAGTACTTC
d_gene: TRBD1; j_gene: TRBJ1-2; abundance: .; v_gene: TRBV2; CDR3aa: CASSENEQGATIGYTF; CDR3nt: TGTGCCAGCAGTGAAAATGAACAGGGGGCTACAATCGGCTACACCTTC
d_gene: TRBD1; j_gene: TRBJ2-6; abundance: .; v_gene: TRBV9; CDR3aa: CASSVARQGAAGANVLTF; CDR3nt: TGTGCCAGCAGCGTAGCTCGGCAGGGGGCGGCTGGGGCCAACGTCCTGACTTTC
d_gene: .; j_gene: TRBJ2-3; abundance: .; v_gene: TRBV28; CDR3aa: CASSRPPDTQYF; CDR3nt: TGTGCCAGCAGCCGACCCCCGGATACGCAGTATTTT
d_gene: .; j_gene: TRBJ1-5; abundance: .; v_gene: TRBV1; CDR3aa: CTSSQVVPRGVEFPNQPQHF; CDR3nt: TGCACCAGCAGCCAAGTTGTTCCACGGGGGGTAGAGTTTCCGAATCAGCCCCAGCATTTT
d_gene: .; j_gene: TRBJ1-4; abundance: many; v_gene: TRBV5-6; CDR3aa: CASSLGGRGEKLFF; CDR3nt: TGTGCCAGCAGCTTAGGGGGTAGGGGTGAAAAACTGTTTTTT
d_gene: TRBD2; j_gene: TRBJ2-5; abundance: .; v_gene: TRBV10-3; CDR3aa: CASSGTKETQYF; CDR3nt: TGTGCCTCAAGCGGGACTAAAGAGACCCAGTACTTC
d_gene: .; j_gene: TRBJ1-1; abundance: few; v_gene: TRBV14; CDR3aa: CASSQDAGEAFF; CDR3nt: TGTGCCAGCAGCCAAGATGCGGGTGAAGCTTTCTTT
d_gene: .; j_gene: TRBJ1-1; abundance: many; v_gene: TRBV4-2; CDR3aa: CASSRGGLDEAFF; CDR3nt: TGTGCCAGCAGCCGGGGGGGGCTGGATGAAGCTTTCTTT
d_gene: .; j_gene: TRBJ2-4; abundance: .; v_gene: TRBV12-5; CDR3aa: CASGLSTQNIQYF; CDR3nt: TGTGCTAGTGGTTTGTCCACCCAAAACATTCAGTACTTC
d_gene: .; j_gene: TRBJ1-1; abundance: .; v_gene: TRBV6-5; CDR3aa: CASRRSGGLNTEAFF; CDR3nt: TGTGCCAGCAGAAGGTCGGGGGGATTGAACACTGAAGCTTTCTTT
d_gene: .; j_gene: TRBJ1-5; abundance: .; v_gene: TRBV7-7; CDR3aa: CASSPGLGFYSNQPQHF; CDR3nt: TGTGCCAGCAGCCCGGGGCTAGGGTTCTATAGCAATCAGCCCCAGCATTTT
d_gene: .; j_gene: TRBJ1-5; abundance: .; v_gene: TRBV29-1; CDR3aa: CSVAMDSRNQPQHF; CDR3nt: TGCAGCGTTGCGATGGATTCACGGAATCAGCCCCAGCATTTT
d_gene: TRBD2; j_gene: TRBJ2-5; abundance: .; v_gene: TRBV7-2; CDR3aa: CASSLVGLAGRRETQYF; CDR3nt: TGTGCCAGCAGCTTGGTTGGACTAGCGGGGAGGAGGGAGACCCAGTACTTC
d_gene: TRBD2; j_gene: TRBJ2-3; abundance: .; v_gene: TRBV25-1; CDR3aa: CASSDGTSGYTDTQYF; CDR3nt: TGTGCCAGCAGTGACGGGACTAGCGGCTACACAGATACGCAGTATTTT
d_gene: TRBD2; j_gene: TRBJ2-7; abundance: .; v_gene: TRBV9; CDR3aa: CASSVASGRAYEQYF; CDR3nt: TGTGCCAGCAGCGTAGCGAGCGGGAGGGCCTACGAGCAGTACTTC
d_gene: .; j_gene: TRBJ1-1; abundance: .; v_gene: TRBV7-9; CDR3aa: CASSLVVQWGSKTEAFF; CDR3nt: TGTGCCAGCAGCTTAGTAGTGCAGTGGGGGTCCAAAACTGAAGCTTTCTTT
d_gene: .; j_gene: TRBJ1-4; abundance: .; v_gene: TRBV25-1; CDR3aa: CASSDYTGYDEKLFF; CDR3nt: TGTGCCAGCAGTGACTACACAGGGTACGATGAAAAACTGTTTTTT
d_gene: .; j_gene: TRBJ2-2; abundance: .; v_gene: TRBV6-6; CDR3aa: CASTPGRDSTGELFF; CDR3nt: TGTGCCAGCACACCGGGACGGGACTCCACCGGGGAGCTGTTTTTT
d_gene: TRBD1; j_gene: TRBJ1-3; abundance: .; v_gene: TRBV6-6; CDR3aa: CASSRDRVSGNTIYF; CDR3nt: TGTGCCAGCAGTCGGGACAGGGTATCTGGAAACACCATATATTTT